This T cell receptor (beta chain) was captured by sequencing in a study of identical twins' blood T cells. At the level of the study: Twelve libraries, six alpha and six beta, gave 50 million or so reads. Study results and limitations: Twins reportedly had markedly more similar V usage than unrelated donors, even among out-of-frame TCRbeta clonotypes. Top TCRbeta clonotypes were shared more with twin than unrelated donors.

Each CDR3 protein gets one entry after TCRdb re-called the 5' RACE reads with MiXCR. The sample lists roughly 380,000 distinct CDR3 sequences, over 25% occurring once. With 5 bases removed from V and 6 bases from J, the gap between germline ends came to 10 bases. The germline gives CDR1 MNHNS, CDR2 SASEGT. The CDR3 has 13 residues. Donors were six healthy women in three monozygous twin pairs. A word on this clonotype: The target antigen is unknown.

The V call is TRBV6-1, the J call TRBJ2-2; D is uncertain. Sequenced sample: PBMCs. The source is a woman aged 18 to 55 in good health. The CDR3 bases are TGTGCCAGCAGTTTCGGTTTTCCCGGGGAGCTGTTTTTT. Its translation is CASSFGFPGELFF.